Reported below is one T cell receptor beta chain. Its cognate antigen is unknown. V dropped 3 bases and J dropped 4 bases, with 10 bases sitting between them. The CDR3 extends over 14 amino acids. Germline V gives CDR1 MNHEY, CDR2 SMNVEV (reference sequence). The sample comes from a study of somatic mutations in cytotoxic T cells in rheumatoid arthritis. Here immunoSEQ multiplex PCR was the method, and the copy in TCRdb shows in-frame clones only, minus some. The sample lists 4,500 to 5,500 clones; just under 80% were seen once. General study points: Relative to age-matched healthy controls, rheumatoid arthritis patients did not differ significantly in CD8+ T-cell clonality.

V gene TRBV27 combines with J gene TRBJ2-1; D is uncertain. The material sequenced was CD8+ T cells sorted from blood. The sequence was collected from a man between 65 and 79 years old with rheumatoid arthritis. The CDR3 DNA sequence: TGTGCCAGCAGTTTGGTAGTGAATTACAATGAGCAGTTCTTC. Its translation: CASSLVVNYNEQFF.